The clone carrying this TCR beta chain was observed a few times. This record belongs to a study of cytomegalovirus exposure and HLA in healthy donors. Germline assignment: CDR1 LNHDA and CDR2 SQIVND (reference sequence). Trimming removed 5 bases from V and 7 bases from J, with 14 bases in between. CDR3 length: 13 amino acids. PCR was performed using 60 Vbeta and 13 Jbeta primers. TCRdb's table, derived via immunoSEQ multiplex PCR, lists solely in-frame clones and lacks some. This table has under 200,000 clones, roughly 13% appearing once. V and J are TRBV19 and TRBJ1-2, with D possibly being TRBD1 (6 bases). This sequence originates from a man aged 50 or older in good health and CMV-seropositive. What was sequenced was PBMCs. In DNA form, the CDR3 reads TGTGCCAGTAGTGGGGGCAGTGTAGGTGGCTACACCTTC. It encodes CASSGGSVGGYTF.